The following is a T cell receptor (beta chain) sequence with its context. Seattle's enrolled individuals joined amid active infection and were then monitored longitudinally. The authors' processing: Researchers report that nucleated cell counts were estimated from reference gene primer amplification. Profiling relied on immunoSEQ multiplex PCR, and the TCRdb table lists in-frame clones only, not all of them. V, J and clone size reflect that table, while D and trimming were determined from the DNA. The table lists 35,000 to 40,000 clones, nearly 90% of them singletons. This specimen belongs to a study of blood T cell repertoires in COVID-19. Study-level background: Some COVID-19 samples were acute and others convalescent; all came from the United States, Italy and Spain. Sample material is recorded as cDNA or gDNA derived from T cells, B-cell-depleted T cells, or PBMCs.

The sample taken for sequencing was peripheral blood. The clonotype originates from a man aged 60 to 69 with COVID-19, enrolled during active disease.

CDR3 nucleotides: TGTGCCAGCAGCGTAGAGGGGACTGAAGCTTTCTTT. This sequence encodes CASSVEGTEAFF. The chain is built from TRBV9 and TRBJ1-1; D possibly corresponds to TRBD1 (5 bases). Germline CDR1 SGDLS, CDR2 YYNGEE. V was pared by 0 bases and J by 5 bases, with 5 bases between. The CDR3 runs 12 residues.